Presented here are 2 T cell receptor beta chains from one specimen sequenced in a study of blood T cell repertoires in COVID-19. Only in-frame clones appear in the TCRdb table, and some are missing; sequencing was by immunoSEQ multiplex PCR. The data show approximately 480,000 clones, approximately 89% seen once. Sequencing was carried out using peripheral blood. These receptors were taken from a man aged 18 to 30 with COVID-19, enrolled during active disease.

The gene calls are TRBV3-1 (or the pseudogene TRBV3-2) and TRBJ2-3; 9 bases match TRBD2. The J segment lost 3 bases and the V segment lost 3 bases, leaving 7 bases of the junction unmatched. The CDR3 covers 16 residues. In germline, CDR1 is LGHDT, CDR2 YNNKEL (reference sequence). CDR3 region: CASSQAQRGVTDTQYF. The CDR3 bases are TGTGCCAGCAGCCAGGCTCAGCGGGGGGTAACAGATACGCAGTATTTT.

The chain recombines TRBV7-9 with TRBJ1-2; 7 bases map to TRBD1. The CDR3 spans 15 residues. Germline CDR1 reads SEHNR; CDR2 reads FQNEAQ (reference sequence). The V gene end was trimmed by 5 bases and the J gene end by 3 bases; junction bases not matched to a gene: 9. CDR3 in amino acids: CASSAGQSQHYGYTF. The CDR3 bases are TGTGCCAGCAGCGCGGGACAGTCGCAACACTATGGCTACACCTTC. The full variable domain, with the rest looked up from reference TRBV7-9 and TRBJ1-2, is DTGVSQNPRHKITKRGQNVTFRCDPISEHNRLYWYRQTLGQGPEFLTYFQNEAQLEKSRLLSDRFSAERPKGSFSTLEIQRTEQGDSAMYLCASSAGQSQHYGYTFGSGTRLTVV.